The 23 T cell receptor beta chains listed next were all sequenced from one sample in a study of blood T cell repertoires in COVID-19. The table came from immunoSEQ multiplex PCR; TCRdb's copy has only in-frame clones and leaves some out. The sample shows 49,000 or so clones, about nine tenths of them seen only once. The sequenced sample was peripheral blood. The receptors shown here come from a man aged 45-60 years with active COVID-19.

The chain carries TRBV27 and TRBJ2-2; 9 nucleotides align to TRBD1. Germline V CDR1 and CDR2: MNHEY, SMNVEV (reference sequence). Losses at the gene ends were 5 bases for V and 6 bases for J; bases not matched to a gene: 22. This CDR3 has 20 amino acids. This chain's CDR3 is CASSLGTGWGLPALPGELFF. In DNA form, the CDR3 reads TGTGCCAGCAGTCTGGGGACAGGGTGGGGGCTACCGGCCCTCCCCGGGGAGCTGTTTTTT.

This clone has just a few counts. V usage is TRBV6-2 or TRBV6-3 and J usage is TRBJ2-6; no definite D call. CDR1 MNHEY and CDR2 SVGEGT come from the germline V gene. CDR3 length equals 15 residues. V lost 5 bases and J lost 4, with 12 bases in between. The CDR3 here is CASSPTITGANVLTF. CDR3 nucleotides: TGTGCCAGCAGTCCCACTATAACAGGGGCCAACGTCCTGACTTTC.

The V gene is TRBV7-9, the J gene TRBJ2-2; 9 bases map to TRBD1. Trimming took 4 bases from V and 5 from J; bases not matched to a gene: 8. There are 16 residues in the CDR3. Germline V lookup: CDR1 SEHNR, CDR2 FQNEAQ (reference sequence). The CDR3 is CASSSSTGGGTGELFF. The CDR3 coding sequence is TGTGCCAGCAGCTCGTCGACAGGGGGAGGAACCGGGGAGCTGTTTTTT. The full variable domain, with the rest looked up from reference TRBV7-9 and TRBJ2-2, is DTGVSQNPRHKITKRGQNVTFRCDPISEHNRLYWYRQTLGQGPEFLTYFQNEAQLEKSRLLSDRFSAERPKGSFSTLEIQRTEQGDSAMYLCASSSSTGGGTGELFFGEGSRLTVL.

The chain is built from TRBV27 and TRBJ1-1; 8 bases are a match to TRBD1. Per germline, CDR1 MNHEY and CDR2 SMNVEV (reference sequence). Unmatched junction bases numbered 3, after V lost 6 bases and J lost 3 bases. This CDR3 comprises 13 residues. The CDR3 nucleotides are TGTGCCAGCAGGCAGGGGGCTTACACTGAAGCTTTCTTT. Protein product: CASRQGAYTEAFF.

The rearrangement uses TRBV9 and TRBJ2-7; D may be TRBD1 (6 bases). CDR1 and CDR2 from the germline V gene are SGDLS and YYNGEE. The CDR3 runs 14 residues. V lost 3 bases to trimming and J lost 1 base, with 11 bases between them. This CDR3 reads CASSAYRVSYEQYF. The CDR3 coding sequence is TGTGCCAGCAGCGCATACAGGGTATCCTACGAGCAGTACTTC.

The J gene is TRBJ1-5, the V gene TRBV2; 7 bases align to TRBD1. The CDR3 is 14 residues long. Germline V CDR1 and CDR2: SNHLY, FYNNEI. V lost 4 bases and J lost 6; bases outside the gene matches: 6. The CDR3 region is CASSGEGAGQPQHF. The CDR3 DNA sequence: TGTGCCAGCAGTGGAGAGGGGGCCGGTCAGCCCCAGCATTTT.

J is TRBJ1-2 and V is TRBV11-2; no definite D call. Trimming removed 0 bases from V and 8 bases from J, with 13 bases in between. The CDR3 covers 14 residues. Germline V gene lookup returns CDR1 SGHAT and CDR2 FQNNGV. The CDR3 nucleotides are TGTGCCAGCAGCTTAGATACCAGCTTGAGGGGCTACACCTTC. It codes for CASSLDTSLRGYTF.

The chain employs TRBV7-9 and TRBJ1-1, with D uncertain. This CDR3 has 15 residues. Germline-derived CDR1 and CDR2 are SEHNR and FQNEAQ (reference sequence). V lost 5 bases to trimming and J lost 6 bases, with 19 bases between them. Here the CDR3 DNA reads TGTGCCAGCAGCGCCCAACAGACCTTAAAGGCTGAAGCTTTCTTT. Its protein is CASSAQQTLKAEAFF.

The chain uses TRBV25-1 and TRBJ2-2; perhaps TRBD1 as D (6 bases). This CDR3 region has 15 residues. The V end was cut by 3 bases, the J end by 2 bases, with 10 bases between. Germline assignment: CDR1 MGHDK and CDR2 SYGVNS. CDR3 in DNA: TGTGCCAGCAGTGAGTTCAGGGGCAACACCGGGGAGCTGTTTTTT. Its translation is CASSEFRGNTGELFF.

The chain links TRBV7-9 to TRBJ1-2; D remains unclear. In germline, CDR1 is SEHNR, CDR2 FQNEAQ (reference sequence). The CDR3 runs 12 residues. V dropped 5 bases and J dropped 8 bases, with 12 bases sitting between them. In DNA form, the CDR3 reads TGTGCCAGCAGCGATGGAGCGTACGGCTACACCTTC. Its protein product is CASSDGAYGYTF.

The V gene is TRBV15, the J gene TRBJ1-2, with D perhaps matching TRBD1 (5 bases). Per the germline V gene, CDR1 is LNHNV and CDR2 is YYDKDF (reference sequence). V was clipped by 0 bases and J by 4 bases, with 15 bases between them. This CDR3 region has 16 residues. The CDR3 nucleotides are TGTGCCACCAGCAGAGATCGGGCGCAGGGCCTCTATGGCTACACCTTC. Translated, it gives CATSRDRAQGLYGYTF.

The chain uses TRBV7-2 and TRBJ2-3; possible D gene TRBD2, 6 bases. Germline V gene lookup returns CDR1 SGHTA and CDR2 FQGNSA. The CDR3 runs to 14 residues. The V end lost 2 bases, the J end lost 1 base, and 7 bases lay between the germline ends. Written as DNA, the CDR3 is TGTGCCAGCAGCTTACAGCGGGGCACAGATACGCAGTATTTT. It is translated as CASSLQRGTDTQYF.

V usage is TRBV7-9 and J usage is TRBJ1-4; TRBD1 matches 9 bases. The CDR3 has 14 residues. Germline assignment: CDR1 SEHNR and CDR2 FQNEAQ (reference sequence). V shed 5 bases, J shed 8 bases, and the junction held 6 bases outside the gene matches. CDR3 in amino acids: CASSPQGTGEKLFF. In DNA, the CDR3 is TGTGCCAGCAGCCCCCAGGGGACAGGGGAAAAACTGTTTTTT.

The chain joins TRBV6-5 to TRBJ2-7; 8 nucleotides agree with TRBD2. J gave up 2 bases and V 7 bases, and 7 bases lay outside the gene matches. CDR3 size: 14 residues. The V gene's germline CDR1 is MNHEY and CDR2 SVGAGI. The DNA of the CDR3 is TGTGCCAGCACTACGGGAGGGGTCCCCTACGAGCAGTACTTC. It specifies CASTTGGVPYEQYF.

The chain couples TRBV5-4 to TRBJ2-3; TRBD1 agrees at 9 bases. CDR1 is SGHNT, CDR2 YYREEE, per germline (reference sequence). The J segment lost 4 bases and the V segment lost 0 bases, leaving 6 bases of the junction unmatched. CDR3 length: 16 residues. CDR3 residues: CASSLVGQGPADTQYF. Here the CDR3 DNA reads TGTGCCAGCAGCTTGGTGGGACAGGGACCGGCAGATACGCAGTATTTT. Complete variable domain (other parts from reference TRBV5-4 and TRBJ2-3): ETGVTQSPTHLIKTRGQQVTLRCSSQSGHNTVSWYQQALGQGPQFIFQYYREEENGRGNFPPRFSGLQFPNYSSELNVNALELDDSALYLCASSLVGQGPADTQYFGPGTRLTVL.

The rearrangement uses TRBV5-6 and TRBJ2-7; D is ambiguous. Per germline, CDR1 SGHDT and CDR2 YYEEEE. V dropped 2 bases and J dropped 5 bases, with 11 bases sitting between them. The CDR3 spans 13 residues. CDR3 residues: CASSFGSRDEQYF. Written as DNA, the CDR3 is TGTGCCAGCAGCTTCGGCTCCCGGGACGAGCAGTACTTC.

In its sample, this clone was seen once. The chain couples TRBV11-2 to TRBJ1-1, with unresolved D. In germline, CDR1 is SGHAT, CDR2 FQNNGV. Trimming cost V 5 bases and J 1 base, with 17 bases left between them. The CDR3 extends over 16 amino acids. In DNA form, the CDR3 reads TGTGCCAGCAGCGCCGGGGTGATACCTCGGAACACTGAAGCTTTCTTT. This encodes CASSAGVIPRNTEAFF.

The chain carries TRBV5-1 and TRBJ2-7; D gene uncertain. V was clipped by 1 base and J by 2 bases, with 10 bases between them. The CDR3 is made up of 14 amino acids. Germline loops: CDR1 SGHRS, CDR2 YFSETQ. CDR3 DNA: TGCGCCAGCAGCTTGATAACTGACACCTACGAGCAGTACTTC. Amino acids: CASSLITDTYEQYF.

The V gene is TRBV4-3, the J gene TRBJ2-5, with TRBD2 identical over 13 bases. Germline V gene lookup returns CDR1 LGHNA and CDR2 YSLEER. The V gene end was trimmed by 5 bases and the J gene end by 1 base; junction bases not matched to a gene: 7. The CDR3 length is 17 residues. CDR3 in DNA: TGCGCCAGCAGCGAAGGACTAGCGGGGGTTCGCCAAGAGACCCAGTACTTC. Amino acids: CASSEGLAGVRQETQYF.

The chain uses TRBV15 and TRBJ1-1; TRBD1 might be the D (5 bases). V was clipped by 0 bases and J by 4 bases, with 12 bases between them. Germline V gene data show CDR1 as LNHNV and CDR2 as YYDKDF (reference sequence). The CDR3 covers 15 residues. The DNA for the CDR3 is TGTGCCACCAGCAGAGATGTCTTGGGGGGCACTGAAGCTTTCTTT. Amino acids: CATSRDVLGGTEAFF.

The J gene is TRBJ1-6, the V gene TRBV27; perhaps TRBD1 as D (5 bases). V lost 3 bases and J lost 10, with 13 bases in between. This CDR3 spans 14 amino acids. The V gene's germline CDR1 is MNHEY and CDR2 SMNVEV (reference sequence). The CDR3 coding sequence is TGTGCCAGCAGTTTTGCGGGGCCGGGGTCACCCCTCCACTTT. Amino acid sequence: CASSFAGPGSPLHF.

The CDR3 loop is CASSLGRRQGPDTQYF. The CDR3 region has the DNA TGTGCCAGCAGCTTAGGCCGGCGGCAGGGTCCAGATACGCAGTATTTT. The V call is TRBV13, the J call TRBJ2-3, with a weak D call TRBD1 (5 bases). This CDR3 region has 16 residues. Per the germline V gene, CDR1 is PRHDT and CDR2 is FYEKMQ (reference sequence). V dropped 0 bases and J dropped 4 bases, with 14 bases sitting between them. Full variable domain (missing parts from reference TRBV13 and TRBJ2-3): AAGVIQSPRHLIKEKRETATLKCYPIPRHDTVYWYQQGPGQDPQFLISFYEKMQSDKGSIPDRFSAQQFSDYHSELNMSSLELGDSALYFCASSLGRRQGPDTQYFGPGTRLTVL.

The V gene is TRBV30, the J gene TRBJ2-7, with D hard to call. Germline assignment: CDR1 GTSNPN and CDR2 SVGIG (reference sequence). This CDR3 has 13 residues. V dropped 0 bases and J dropped 4 bases, with 10 bases sitting between them. The CDR3, as DNA: TGTGCCTGGAGTGTATCTTCCGGGTACGAGCAGTACTTC. Amino acids: CAWSVSSGYEQYF.